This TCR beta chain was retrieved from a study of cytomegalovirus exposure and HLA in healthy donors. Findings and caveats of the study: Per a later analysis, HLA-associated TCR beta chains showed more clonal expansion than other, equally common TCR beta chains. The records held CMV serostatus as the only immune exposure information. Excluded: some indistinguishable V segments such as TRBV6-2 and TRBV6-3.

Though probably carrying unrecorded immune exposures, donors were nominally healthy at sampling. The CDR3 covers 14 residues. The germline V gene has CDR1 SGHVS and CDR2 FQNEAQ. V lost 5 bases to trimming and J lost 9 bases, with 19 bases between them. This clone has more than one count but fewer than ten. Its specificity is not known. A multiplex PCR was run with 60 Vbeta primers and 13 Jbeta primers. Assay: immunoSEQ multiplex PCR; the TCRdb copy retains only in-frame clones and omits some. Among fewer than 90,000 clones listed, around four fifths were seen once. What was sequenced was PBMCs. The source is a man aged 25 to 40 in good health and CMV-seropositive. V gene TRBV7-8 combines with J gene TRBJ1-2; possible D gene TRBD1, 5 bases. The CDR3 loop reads CASSPDNARYSYTF. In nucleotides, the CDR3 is TGTGCCAGCAGCCCGGACAATGCTCGGTATAGCTACACCTTC. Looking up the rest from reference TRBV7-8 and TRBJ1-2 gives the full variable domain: GAGVSQSPRYKVAKRGQDVALRCDPISGHVSLFWYQQALGQGPEFLTYFQNEAQLDKSGLPSDRFFAERPEGSVSTLKIQRTQQEDSAVYLCASSPDNARYSYTFGSGTRLTVV.